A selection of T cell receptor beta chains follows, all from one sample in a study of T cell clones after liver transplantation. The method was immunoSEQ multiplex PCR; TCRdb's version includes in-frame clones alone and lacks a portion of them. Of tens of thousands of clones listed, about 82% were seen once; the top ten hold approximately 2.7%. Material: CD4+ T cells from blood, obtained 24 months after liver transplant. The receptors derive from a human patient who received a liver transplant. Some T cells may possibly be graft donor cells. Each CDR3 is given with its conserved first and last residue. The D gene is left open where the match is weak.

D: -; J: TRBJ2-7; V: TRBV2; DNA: TGTGCCAGCATGAGAGGGCAGGGTAACTCCTACGAGCAGTACTTC; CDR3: CASMRGQGNSYEQYF
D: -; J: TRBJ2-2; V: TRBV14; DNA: TGTGCCAGCAGCCAAGGGAGAGGGGCAATGAACACCGGGGAGCTGTTTTTT; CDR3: CASSQGRGAMNTGELFF
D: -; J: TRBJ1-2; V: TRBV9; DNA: TGTGCCAGCAGCGTAGTTAATGATGGCTACACCTTC; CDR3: CASSVVNDGYTF
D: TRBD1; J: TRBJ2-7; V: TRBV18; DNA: TGTGCCAGCTCTCCCCGACAGGGGAGTAACGAGCAGTACTTC; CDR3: CASSPRQGSNEQYF
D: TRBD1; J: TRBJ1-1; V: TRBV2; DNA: TGTGCCATTACGAGGGGGGGGGCAGGGGGCACTGAAGCTTTCTTT; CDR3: CAITRGGAGGTEAFF
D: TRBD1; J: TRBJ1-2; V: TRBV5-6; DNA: TGTGCCAGCAGCTTGGCAGGGGGCCATGGCTACACCTTC; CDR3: CASSLAGGHGYTF
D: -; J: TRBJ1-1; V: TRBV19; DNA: TGTGCCAGTAGTATGAACACTGAAGCTTTCTTT; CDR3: CASSMNTEAFF
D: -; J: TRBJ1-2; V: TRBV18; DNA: TGTGCCAGCTCACCGGGGCCTCATCGGGACTATGGCTACACCTTC; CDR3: CASSPGPHRDYGYTF
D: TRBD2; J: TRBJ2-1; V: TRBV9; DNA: TGTGCCAGCAGCGTAGATCCAGCGGGGGGTCTCTACAATGAGCAGTTCTTC; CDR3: CASSVDPAGGLYNEQFF
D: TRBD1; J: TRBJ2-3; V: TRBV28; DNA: TGTGCCAGCCGGACAGGGGGCGGCGGGAGATTAGATACGCAGTATTTT; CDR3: CASRTGGGGRLDTQYF
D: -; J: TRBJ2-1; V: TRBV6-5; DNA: TGTGCCAGCAGTTTTTTTGGTAGCCGCCCGTTCTTC; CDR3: CASSFFGSRPFF
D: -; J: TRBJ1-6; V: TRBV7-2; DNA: TGTGCCACGCGAAGGGGTAATTCACCCCTCCACTTT; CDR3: CATRRGNSPLHF
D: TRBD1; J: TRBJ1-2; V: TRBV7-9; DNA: TGTGCCAGCAGCACCCTTAGGGGGAGGACAGGGACTAACTATGGCTACACCTTC; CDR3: CASSTLRGRTGTNYGYTF